This paragraph covers one TCR beta chain sequence. Antigen: not known. Trimming removed 1 base from V and 5 bases from J, with 13 bases in between. The CDR3 spans 15 residues. Germline-derived CDR1 and CDR2 are SEHNR and FQNEAQ (reference sequence). These data belong to a study of cytomegalovirus exposure and HLA in healthy donors. Regarding the study as a whole: A list of approximately 150 TCR beta chains associated with cytomegalovirus was given. The authors reported that TCR beta sequences could predict HLA-A and HLA-B alleles. These predictions were accurate for most subjects in the first cohort. In a later analysis, common viral pathogens appeared linked to several of the most significant clusters.

PCR used 60 Vbeta primers and 13 Jbeta primers. TCRdb's table, derived via immunoSEQ multiplex PCR, lists solely in-frame clones and lacks some. The data hold about 170,000 clones, with about 81% observed a single time. This clonotype was sampled from a girl aged 2 to 9 in good health and CMV-seropositive. The chain links TRBV7-9 to TRBJ2-3, with a weak D call TRBD2 (6 bases). Material: PBMCs. The CDR3 reads CASSLEGLRGDTQYF. CDR3 nucleotide sequence: TGTGCCAGCAGCTTAGAAGGACTACGGGGAGATACGCAGTATTTT. The variable domain in full, completed from reference TRBV7-9 and TRBJ2-3, reads DTGVSQNPRHKITKRGQNVTFRCDPISEHNRLYWYRQTLGQGPEFLTYFQNEAQLEKSRLLSDRFSAERPKGSFSTLEIQRTEQGDSAMYLCASSLEGLRGDTQYFGPGTRLTVL.